The T cell receptor (beta chain) described here comes from a study of blood T cell repertoires in COVID-19. Study-level information: Specimens from acute and convalescent COVID-19 originated in the United States, Italy and Spain. Nucleic acid was either cDNA or gDNA, and it came from T cells, B-cell-depleted T cells, or PBMCs.

Trimming cost V 2 bases and J 5 bases, with 15 bases left between them. Germline V gene lookup returns CDR1 SGHVS and CDR2 FQNEAQ. This CDR3 has 15 amino acids. The protocol was immunoSEQ multiplex PCR, while the TCRdb copy is restricted to in-frame clones and leaves out a portion. The sample lists more than 150,000 clones, 79% seen once, with around 15% in the top ten. The chain links TRBV7-8 to TRBJ1-1; maybe TRBD1 (6 bases). This receptor was obtained from a man aged 55 to 69 with active or convalescent COVID-19. The sequencing input was peripheral blood. This CDR3 reads CASSLSRGAATEAFF. For the CDR3, the DNA is TGTGCCAGCAGCTTATCGCGGGGGGCAGCTACTGAAGCTTTCTTT.